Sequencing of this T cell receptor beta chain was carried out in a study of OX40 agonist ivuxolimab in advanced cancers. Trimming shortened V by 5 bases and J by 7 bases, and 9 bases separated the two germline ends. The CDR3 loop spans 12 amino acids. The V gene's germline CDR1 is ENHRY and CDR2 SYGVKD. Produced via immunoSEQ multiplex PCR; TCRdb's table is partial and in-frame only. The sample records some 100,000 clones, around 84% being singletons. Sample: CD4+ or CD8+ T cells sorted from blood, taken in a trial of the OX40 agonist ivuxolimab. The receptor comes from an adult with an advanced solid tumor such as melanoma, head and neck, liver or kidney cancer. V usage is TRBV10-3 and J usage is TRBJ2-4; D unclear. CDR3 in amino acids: CAISHDPNIQYF. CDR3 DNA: TGTGCCATCAGTCATGATCCTAACATTCAGTACTTC.